The subject of this entry is one T cell receptor beta chain. Its target is unknown. These data originate in a study of neoadjuvant nivolumab and ipilimumab in lung cancer. Looking at the study overall: The combination arm added day-1 ipilimumab 1 mg/kg to nivolumab 3 mg/kg on days 1, 15, 29. General study findings and limits: Pretherapy blood TCR richness correlated positively with resected tumor richness.

The V end lost 4 bases, the J end lost 4 bases, and 14 bases lay between the germline ends. CDR1 is MNHEY, CDR2 SVGAGI, per germline. CDR3 length: 14 amino acids. Assay used: immunoSEQ multiplex PCR; TCRdb lists only in-frame clones, some missing. This table has about 9,000 clones, approximately 84% appearing once. The chain is built from TRBV6-5 and TRBJ2-7; D is possibly TRBD1 or TRBD2 (5 bases each). The input for sequencing was tumor tissue, taken after neoadjuvant nivolumab, alone or with ipilimumab, at or shortly before surgery. The clonotype originates from an adult with non-small cell lung cancer. CDR3 protein: CASSWGRNTYEQYF. The CDR3 DNA reads as TGTGCCAGCAGTTGGGGACGGAACACTTACGAGCAGTACTTC.